These 4 T cell receptor beta chains came from one sample sequenced in a study of technical replicates of blood from a few donors. TCRdb's copy holds only in-frame clones and misses some; the assay was immunoSEQ multiplex PCR. The sample lists approximately 15,000 clones, around four fifths occurring once. Sequencing was performed on PBMCs. The receptors here all came from a human donor in good health.

The CDR3 nucleotides read TGTGCTAGTGCCGCAGGACTAGCGGGAGGTGAGCAGTTCTTC. This encodes CASAAGLAGGEQFF. The chain combines TRBV12-5 with TRBJ2-1; 14 nucleotides agree with TRBD2. J lost 9 bases, V lost 7 bases, and 5 bases had no gene match. The CDR3 is 14 amino acids. Germline V gene sequence: CDR1 LGHNT, CDR2 FRNRAP.

The chain uses TRBV27 and TRBJ2-1; D call uncertain. V lost 4 bases to trimming and J lost 0 bases, with 10 bases between them. Germline CDR1 reads MNHEY; CDR2 reads SMNVEV (reference sequence). The length of the CDR3 is 15 residues. CDR3 in DNA: TGTGCCAGCAGTTCCCTTCCCTCCTCCTACAATGAGCAGTTCTTC. Translation: CASSSLPSSYNEQFF.

The table lists this clone with a few counts. J is TRBJ1-1 and V is TRBV5-6; D unclear. The V end lost 4 bases, the J end lost 3 bases, and 16 bases lay between the germline ends. Germline CDR1 is SGHDT and CDR2 is YYEEEE. The CDR3 runs 15 residues. CDR3 DNA sequence: TGTGCCAGCAGCGGCAGTCAAACACCATACACTGAAGCTTTCTTT. Residues: CASSGSQTPYTEAFF. Supplemented by reference TRBV5-6 and TRBJ1-1, the full variable domain reads DAGVTQSPTHLIKTRGQQVTLRCSPKSGHDTVSWYQQALGQGPQFIFQYYEEEERQRGNFPDRFSGHQFPNYSSELNVNALLLGDSALYLCASSGSQTPYTEAFFGQGTRLTVV.

This clone was recorded only once. The V and J genes are TRBV20-1 and TRBJ2-7; unclear D gene. The V end lost 5 bases, the J end lost 4 bases, and 9 bases lay between the germline ends. The CDR3 runs to 11 residues. Germline loops: CDR1 DFQATT, CDR2 SNEGSKA (reference sequence). CDR3 DNA sequence: TGCAGTGCTCGAGGAGCTTACGAGCAGTACTTC. This codes for CSARGAYEQYF.